This TCR beta chain was profiled in a study of regulatory T cells in long-lasting Graves disease. The overall study: Patients met the persistent Graves' disease definition after over 5 years of antithyroid drugs with positive TSH receptor antibodies. Study findings and constraints: For persistent Graves' patients, TCR diversity was lower than for newly diagnosed ones. It was in persistent disease that TRBV28, TRBJ1-2 and TRBJ2-5 were favored. Small sample size may have lowered accuracy.

Time point given: persistent/refractory GD, antithyroid drugs over 5 years with positive TRAb. Isolated PBMC RNA provided the starting material for the TCR library. This clonotype occurred once. The antigen is unknown. Germline loops: CDR1 MGHRA, CDR2 YSYEKL. CDR3 length equals 15 residues. V was trimmed by 4 bases and J by 4 bases, leaving 17 bases between them. CDR3-region Arm-PCR and iRepertoire HTBI primers produced the TCR beta libraries. TCRdb called the multiplex PCR reads again in MiXCR, with one record for every CDR3 protein. The sample shows 300,000 to 350,000 distinct CDR3 sequences, about 20% of them seen only once.

Source: peripheral blood mononuclear cells (PBMCs), taken when the disease was refractory, from a patient treated with antithyroid drugs. V usage is TRBV4-1 and J usage is TRBJ2-7; D is unclear. This TCR came from a female donor with Graves disease. CDR3 region: CASSPPYGWNYEQYF. Here the CDR3 DNA reads TGCGCCAGCAGCCCCCCTTATGGGTGGAATTACGAGCAGTACTTC.